This entry features one TCR beta chain sequence. The data originate from a study of spatial heterogeneity in lung cancer. Germline trimming cut 0 bases from V and 4 bases from J; bases unmatched to any gene: 5. CDR3 length equals 15 residues. The V gene's germline CDR1 is SEHNR and CDR2 FQNEAQ (reference sequence). Each CDR3 protein gets one entry after TCRdb re-called the 5' RACE reads with MiXCR. The sample has roughly 40,000 distinct CDR3 sequences, approximately 7% seen once. Specified time point: sample taken at primary tumor resection. The authors sequenced whole RNA from tumor, nontumor lung or frozen PBMC without sorting.

The receptor's source is a female donor with early-stage non-small cell lung cancer. The sequencing here drew on PBMCs, taken at surgery. The chain links TRBV7-9 to TRBJ2-7; 8 bases match TRBD1. For the CDR3, the DNA is TGTGCCAGCAGCTTAGCGTGGACAGGGAGTTACGAGCAGTACTTC. Protein sequence: CASSLAWTGSYEQYF.